These 25 T cell receptor beta chains were all obtained from the same sample, sequenced in a study of vaccination and CD4 T cells after COVID-19. Stated time point: late sampling 161 to 241 days after vaccination in a few convalescent patients. Documented treatment: approximately 10-day PBMC culture with coronavirus spike peptide pools or control peptides (ViraFEST assay). Their antigens remain unidentified. The Oncomine TCR Beta short-read assay generated sequence data from the DNA of cultured CD4+ T cells. TCRdb re-called the PCR reads through MiXCR, storing one row per CDR3 protein. The sample has over 20,000 distinct CDR3 sequences; around 37% are singletons. The material sequenced was CD4+ T cells from blood, cultured in vitro, taken about 7 months after SARS-CoV-2 vaccination. These TCRs come from a human donor who had recovered from COVID-19.

This clonotype appeared a few times. This chain connects TRBV28 to TRBJ1-5; D gene uncertain. The germline V gene has CDR1 MDHEN and CDR2 SYDVKM. The CDR3 sequence is 12 residues long. V was clipped by 8 bases and J by 3 bases, with 8 bases between them. The CDR3 DNA sequence: TGTGCCAGCGAGGGAACCAATCAGCCCCAGCATTTT. Translation gives CASEGTNQPQHF.

This clonotype has just a few counts. This chain uses TRBV19 with TRBJ2-7; TRBD2 is a possible D gene (6 bases). CDR3 length: 15 amino acids. CDR1 LNHDA and CDR2 SQIVND come from the germline V gene (reference sequence). Trimming took off 5 bases at V and 2 bases at J, with 16 bases between the two ends. CDR3 sequence reads: CASSRAGLGPYEQYF. CDR3 DNA: TGTGCCAGTAGTCGAGCGGGCCTTGGCCCCTACGAGCAGTACTTC. Drawing the rest from reference TRBV19 and TRBJ2-7, the complete variable domain is DGGITQSPKYLFRKEGQNVTLSCEQNLNHDAMYWYRQDPGQGLRLIYYSQIVNDFQKGDIAEGYSVSREKKESFPLTVTSAQKNPTAFYLCASSRAGLGPYEQYFGPGTRLTVT.

The sample holds a few counts of this clonotype. The chain recombines TRBV11-2 with TRBJ2-3; 7 bases are shared with TRBD2. The trim removed 2 bases at V and 4 bases at J, leaving 3 bases unmatched. This CDR3 has 14 residues. Germline values: CDR1 SGHAT, CDR2 FQNNGV. The CDR3 region is CASSLLGGADTQYF. The CDR3 DNA is TGTGCCAGCAGCTTATTGGGGGGGGCAGATACGCAGTATTTT.

This clonotype was seen only a few times. The chain uses TRBV6-1 and TRBJ2-2; 8 positions agree with TRBD2. The J segment lost 6 bases and the V segment lost 6 bases, leaving 6 bases of the junction unmatched. CDR3 length equals 14 residues. CDR1 MNHNS and CDR2 SASEGT come from the germline V gene. Here the CDR3 DNA reads TGTGCCAGCAGCCCCGGGAGGGTCGCCGGGGAGCTGTTTTTT. This translates into CASSPGRVAGELFF.

The V and J genes are TRBV20-1 and TRBJ1-1; D is ambiguous. The CDR3 length is 12 residues. Germline V lookup: CDR1 DFQATT, CDR2 SNEGSKA (reference sequence). V lost 2 bases, J lost 4 bases, and 8 bases lay in between. The CDR3 is CSARREGTEAFF. CDR3 in DNA: TGCAGTGCTAGACGCGAGGGCACTGAAGCTTTCTTT.

The chain recombines TRBV27 with TRBJ2-2; 11 nucleotides match TRBD2. This CDR3 region has 17 residues. With V trimmed by 5 bases and J by 1 base, 6 bases remained unmatched. Germline V gene lookup returns CDR1 MNHEY and CDR2 SMNVEV (reference sequence). CDR3 sequence (DNA): TGTGCCAGCAGTCGAAGAACTAGCGGGAGGAACACCGGGGAGCTGTTTTTT. Protein sequence: CASSRRTSGRNTGELFF.

The gene calls are TRBV5-8 and TRBJ2-5, with D possibly being TRBD2 (7 bases). The V and J ends lost 4 bases and 5 bases respectively, with 18 bases between them. Germline values: CDR1 SGHTS, CDR2 YDEGEE. This CDR3 has 15 amino acids. CDR3 coding DNA: TGTGCCAGCAGCCCAGGGCCGGGGGGCGCGGAGACCCAGTACTTC. Amino acid sequence: CASSPGPGGAETQYF.

V and J are TRBV11-2 and TRBJ2-3; D uncertain. The CDR3 has 16 amino acids. Per germline, CDR1 SGHAT and CDR2 FQNNGV. V was clipped by 0 bases and J by 0 bases, with 10 bases between them. The CDR3, as DNA: TGTGCCAGCAGCTTAGATCGGGTCCCTAGCACAGATACGCAGTATTTT. This translates into CASSLDRVPSTDTQYF.

This clonotype was detected only a few times. The J gene is TRBJ2-3, the V gene TRBV20-1; D is unresolved. V shed 3 bases and J shed 8 bases, with 15 bases lying between them. The CDR3 is made up of 13 amino acids. Germline lookup yields CDR1 DFQATT and CDR2 SNEGSKA (reference sequence). CDR3 amino acids: CSASRQRRATQYF. The CDR3 DNA sequence: TGCAGTGCTAGTCGGCAGCGAAGGGCTACGCAGTATTTT.

The chain is built from TRBV6-1 and TRBJ1-2; the D gene is possibly TRBD1 (5 bases). Germline assignment: CDR1 MNHNS and CDR2 SASEGT. Between the trimmed V and J ends, which lost 4 bases and 3 bases, there was a span of 12 bases. The CDR3 covers 14 residues. For the CDR3, the DNA is TGTGCCAGCAGTGCTAACCCGGGGGACTATGGCTACACCTTC. Its translation is CASSANPGDYGYTF.

This chain joins TRBV7-8 and TRBJ2-3, with a weak D call TRBD2 (6 bases). Trimming cost V 0 bases and J 5 bases, with 9 bases left between them. The germline CDR1 and CDR2 sequences are SGHVS and FQNEAQ. The CDR3 length is 14 residues. Written as DNA, the CDR3 is TGTGCCAGCAGCTTAGCTAGCGGTAAAGATACGCAGTATTTT. Translation: CASSLASGKDTQYF.

This clonotype came up a few times. This chain links TRBV20-1 with TRBJ2-7; D is tentatively TRBD1 or TRBD2 (6 bases each). There are 15 residues in the CDR3. Germline V gene lookup returns CDR1 DFQATT and CDR2 SNEGSKA (reference sequence). Trimming took 2 bases from V and 4 from J, leaving 18 bases between them. The DNA of the CDR3 is TGCAGTGCTAGAAGGATAGGGGGGTTAGGTTACGAGCAGTACTTC. Translated: CSARRIGGLGYEQYF.

This clonotype was found a few times. This chain links TRBV6-5 with TRBJ2-7, with D possibly matching TRBD2 (6 bases). V gave up 2 bases and J gave up 0 bases, with 8 bases separating them. In germline, CDR1 is MNHEY, CDR2 SVGAGI. The CDR3 has 14 amino acids. The CDR3 DNA is TGTGCCAGCAGTTACGGCGGGGACTCCTACGAGCAGTACTTC. Encoded protein: CASSYGGDSYEQYF.

By share, this clonotype ranks as medium-sized. The chain has TRBV7-8 and TRBJ2-1; D ambiguous. CDR3 length: 14 residues. Trimming shortened V by 0 bases and J by 5 bases, and 8 bases separated the two germline ends. Germline loops: CDR1 SGHVS, CDR2 FQNEAQ. This CDR3 is CASSLAVSHNEQFF. CDR3 in DNA: TGTGCCAGCAGCTTAGCGGTCAGCCACAATGAGCAGTTCTTC. The variable domain in full, with the rest retrieved from reference TRBV7-8 and TRBJ2-1, is GAGVSQSPRYKVAKRGQDVALRCDPISGHVSLFWYQQALGQGPEFLTYFQNEAQLDKSGLPSDRFFAERPEGSVSTLKIQRTQQEDSAVYLCASSLAVSHNEQFFGPGTRLTVL.

There are a few counts of this clonotype. The V call is TRBV10-3, the J call TRBJ2-3, with unresolved D. Trimming took 3 bases from V and 2 from J, leaving 9 bases between them. Germline assignment: CDR1 ENHRY and CDR2 SYGVKD. This CDR3 has 14 residues. CDR3 DNA: TGTGCCATCAGTGACGCCTATCTCACAGATACGCAGTATTTT. Translating gives CAISDAYLTDTQYF.

This clonotype was observed a few times. The chain employs TRBV6-2 or TRBV6-3 and TRBJ1-2; possibly TRBD1 for D (6 bases). Germline values: CDR1 MNHEY, CDR2 SVGEGT. V was cut by 6 bases and J by 6 bases, with 20 bases left in between. This CDR3 has 15 residues. CDR3 region: CASSRRLGADDGYTF. The DNA for the CDR3 is TGTGCCAGCAGCCGCCGGTTGGGGGCGGATGATGGCTACACCTTC.

This clonotype appeared a few times. This rearrangement joins TRBV20-1 to TRBJ1-1; D gene unclear. The CDR3 is 13 residues long. V was pared by 7 bases and J by 6 bases, with 18 bases between. Germline CDR1 is DFQATT and CDR2 is SNEGSKA (reference sequence). The CDR3 coding sequence is TGCAGTGACACGACACCCGTCCGGTCTGAAGCTTTCTTT. It translates to CSDTTPVRSEAFF.

This clonotype qualifies as medium-sized (0.01 to 0.1%). V gene TRBV2 combines with J gene TRBJ2-7, with D tentatively TRBD1 or TRBD2 (5 bases each). V was cut by 6 bases and J by 4 bases, with 10 bases left in between. The CDR3 is 12 amino acids. The germline CDR1 and CDR2 sequences are SNHLY and FYNNEI. This chain's CDR3 is CASRGDGYEQYF. The CDR3, as DNA: TGTGCCAGCAGGGGGGACGGTTACGAGCAGTACTTC.

This clonotype was seen a handful of times. The genes are TRBV10-3 and TRBJ1-6; 8 nucleotides line up with TRBD1. The ends lost 5 bases at V and 6 bases at J; junction bases unmatched: 6. The CDR3 consists of 15 residues. Germline V gives CDR1 ENHRY, CDR2 SYGVKD. CDR3 protein: CAISIQGAANSPLHF. As DNA, the CDR3 is TGTGCCATCAGTATCCAGGGGGCAGCTAATTCACCCCTCCACTTT.

The chain uses TRBV5-1 and TRBJ2-3; no clear D gene. Germline-derived CDR1 and CDR2 are SGHRS and YFSETQ. V shed 2 bases and J shed 10 bases, with 14 bases lying between them. This CDR3 contains 13 residues. CDR3 nucleotide sequence: TGCGCCAGCAGCTTAGAGCTAAGACCAGCGCAGTATTTT. Residues: CASSLELRPAQYF.

This sequence joins TRBV6-5 and TRBJ2-7; a weak D match, TRBD1 (5 bases). The CDR3 consists of 14 residues. The germline V gene encodes CDR1 MNHEY and CDR2 SVGAGI. Trimming took off 2 bases at V and 3 bases at J, with 11 bases between the two ends. The CDR3 protein is CASSYNRQSYEQYF. Written as DNA, the CDR3 is TGTGCCAGCAGTTACAACCGACAGAGCTACGAGCAGTACTTC.

This clonotype was seen a handful of times. The chain is built from TRBV7-9 and TRBJ2-5, with 11 bases aligning to TRBD2. This CDR3 region has 19 residues. Trimming removed 2 bases from V and 4 bases from J; junction bases left unmatched: 15. The germline V gene encodes CDR1 SEHNR and CDR2 FQNEAQ (reference sequence). The CDR3 DNA is TGTGCCAGCAGCTTATTCGGCGGGGTCGGCGGACTAGCGGGAGAGACCCAGTACTTC. Translating gives CASSLFGGVGGLAGETQYF.

This chain connects TRBV6-2 or TRBV6-3 to TRBJ1-6, with D possibly TRBD1 on 5 matching bases. V was pared by 5 bases and J by 9 bases, with 20 bases between. Germline loops: CDR1 MNHEY, CDR2 SVGEGT. CDR3 size: 16 residues. Written as DNA, the CDR3 is TGTGCCAGCAGTACGGGGGAGACTTTTTTGGGTTCACCCCTCCACTTT. Amino acid sequence: CASSTGETFLGSPLHF.

J is TRBJ1-2 and V is TRBV6-1, with D tentatively TRBD1 (6 bases). Germline values: CDR1 MNHNS, CDR2 SASEGT. This CDR3 region has 13 residues. V was shortened by 5 bases and J by 7 bases, with 14 bases between the two germline ends. The CDR3 DNA reads as TGTGCCAGCAGTAGAACAGGGTTTGTTGGCTACACCTTC. It encodes CASSRTGFVGYTF.

The CDR3 region has the DNA TGTGCCAGCAGTTTATCCCCGAACAGATATGGCTACACCTTC. Amino acids: CASSLSPNRYGYTF. The chain combines TRBV27 with TRBJ1-2; no clear D. V shed 0 bases and J shed 5 bases, with 10 bases lying between them. The CDR3 totals 14 residues. Germline lookup yields CDR1 MNHEY and CDR2 SMNVEV (reference sequence).